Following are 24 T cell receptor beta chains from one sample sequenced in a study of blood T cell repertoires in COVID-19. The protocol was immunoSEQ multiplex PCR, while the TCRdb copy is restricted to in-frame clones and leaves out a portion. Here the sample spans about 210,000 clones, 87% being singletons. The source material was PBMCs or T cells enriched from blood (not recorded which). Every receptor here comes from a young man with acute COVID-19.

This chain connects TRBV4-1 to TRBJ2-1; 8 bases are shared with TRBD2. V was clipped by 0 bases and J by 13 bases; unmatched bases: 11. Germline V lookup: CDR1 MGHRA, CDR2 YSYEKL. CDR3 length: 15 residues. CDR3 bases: TGCGCCAGCAGCCAAGACCCCACCAGCGGGAGCCCCCAGTTCTTC. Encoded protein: CASSQDPTSGSPQFF.

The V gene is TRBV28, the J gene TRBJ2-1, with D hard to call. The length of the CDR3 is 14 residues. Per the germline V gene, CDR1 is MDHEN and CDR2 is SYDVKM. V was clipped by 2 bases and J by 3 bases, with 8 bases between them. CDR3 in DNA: TGTGCCAGCAGTTTAGGTAGTTTCTACAATGAGCAGTTCTTC. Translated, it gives CASSLGSFYNEQFF.

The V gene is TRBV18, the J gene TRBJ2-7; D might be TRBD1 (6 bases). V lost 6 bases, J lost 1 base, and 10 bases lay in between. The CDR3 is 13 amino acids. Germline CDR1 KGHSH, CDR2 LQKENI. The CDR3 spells CASSQDSSYEQYF. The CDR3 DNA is TGTGCCAGCTCCCAGGACAGTTCCTACGAGCAGTACTTC. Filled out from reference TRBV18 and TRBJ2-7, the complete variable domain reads NAGVMQNPRHLVRRRGQEARLRCSPMKGHSHVYWYRQLPEEGLKFMVYLQKENIIDESGMPKERFSAEFPKEGPSILRIQQVVRGDSAAYFCASSQDSSYEQYFGPGTRLTVT.

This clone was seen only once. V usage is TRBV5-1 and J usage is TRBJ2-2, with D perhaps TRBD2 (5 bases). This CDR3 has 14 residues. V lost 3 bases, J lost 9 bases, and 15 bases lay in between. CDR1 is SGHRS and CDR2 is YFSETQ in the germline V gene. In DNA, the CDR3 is TGCGCCAGCAGCTCCCCGGGAAGAACCCGGGAGCTGTTTTTT. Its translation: CASSSPGRTRELFF. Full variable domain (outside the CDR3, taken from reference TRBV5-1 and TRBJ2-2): KAGVTQTPRYLIKTRGQQVTLSCSPISGHRSVSWYQQTPGQGLQFLFEYFSETQRNKGNFPGRFSGRQFSNSRSEMNVSTLELGDSALYLCASSSPGRTRELFFGEGSRLTVL.

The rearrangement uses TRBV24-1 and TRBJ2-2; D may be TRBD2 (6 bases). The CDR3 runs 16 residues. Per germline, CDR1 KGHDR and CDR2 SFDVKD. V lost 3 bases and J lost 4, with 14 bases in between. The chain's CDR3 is CATSDIGQGGTGELFF. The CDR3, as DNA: TGTGCCACCAGTGATATCGGGCAGGGAGGCACCGGGGAGCTGTTTTTT.

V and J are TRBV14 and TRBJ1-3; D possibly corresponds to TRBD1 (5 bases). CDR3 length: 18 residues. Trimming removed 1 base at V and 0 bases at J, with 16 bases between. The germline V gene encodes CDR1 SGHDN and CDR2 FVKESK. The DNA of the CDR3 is TGTGCCAGCAGCCAAGCAGGGTCGTGGCGGAGCTCTGGAAACACCATATATTTT. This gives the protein CASSQAGSWRSSGNTIYF.

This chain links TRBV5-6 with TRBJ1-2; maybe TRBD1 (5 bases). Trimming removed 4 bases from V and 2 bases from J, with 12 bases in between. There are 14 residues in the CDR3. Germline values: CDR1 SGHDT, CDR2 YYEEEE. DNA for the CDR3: TGTGCCAGCAGCCGTCCTGACAGAAACTATGGCTACACCTTC. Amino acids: CASSRPDRNYGYTF.

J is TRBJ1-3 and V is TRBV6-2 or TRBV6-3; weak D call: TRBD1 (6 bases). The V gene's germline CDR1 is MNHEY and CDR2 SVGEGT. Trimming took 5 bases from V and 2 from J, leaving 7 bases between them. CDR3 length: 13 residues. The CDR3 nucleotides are TGTGCCAGCAGTAGGACAGCTGGAAACACCATATATTTT. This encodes CASSRTAGNTIYF.

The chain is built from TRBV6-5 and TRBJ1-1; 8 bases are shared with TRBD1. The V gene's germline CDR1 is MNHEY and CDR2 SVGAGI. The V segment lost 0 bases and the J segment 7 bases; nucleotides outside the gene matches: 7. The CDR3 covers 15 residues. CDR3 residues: CASSYSSGGAIEAFF. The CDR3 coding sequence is TGTGCCAGCAGTTACTCATCAGGGGGCGCGATTGAAGCTTTCTTT.

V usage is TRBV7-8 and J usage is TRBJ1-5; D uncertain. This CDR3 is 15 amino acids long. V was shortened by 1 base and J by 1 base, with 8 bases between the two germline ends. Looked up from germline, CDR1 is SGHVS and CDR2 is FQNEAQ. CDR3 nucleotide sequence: TGTGCCAGCAGCTTAGGGATCAGGAGCAATCAGCCCCAGCATTTT. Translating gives CASSLGIRSNQPQHF.

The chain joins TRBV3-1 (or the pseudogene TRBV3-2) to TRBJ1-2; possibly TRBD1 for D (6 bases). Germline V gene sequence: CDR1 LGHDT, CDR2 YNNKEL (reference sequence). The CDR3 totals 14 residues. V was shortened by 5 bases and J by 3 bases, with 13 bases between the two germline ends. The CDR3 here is CASSYGQSYYGYTF. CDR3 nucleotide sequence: TGTGCCAGCAGCTACGGACAGAGTTACTATGGCTACACCTTC.

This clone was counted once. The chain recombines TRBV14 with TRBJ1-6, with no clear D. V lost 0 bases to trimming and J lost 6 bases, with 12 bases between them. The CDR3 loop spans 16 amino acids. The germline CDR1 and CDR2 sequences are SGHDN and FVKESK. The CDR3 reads CASSQDGGSLNSPLHF. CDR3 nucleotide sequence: TGTGCCAGCAGCCAAGATGGAGGCAGTCTTAATTCACCCCTCCACTTT.

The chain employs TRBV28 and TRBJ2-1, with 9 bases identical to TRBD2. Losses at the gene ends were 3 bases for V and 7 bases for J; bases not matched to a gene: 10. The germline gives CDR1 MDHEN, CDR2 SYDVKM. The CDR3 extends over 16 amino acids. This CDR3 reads CASSFPRTSARNEQFF. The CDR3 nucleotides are TGTGCCAGCAGTTTTCCCCGGACTAGCGCCAGGAATGAGCAGTTCTTC.

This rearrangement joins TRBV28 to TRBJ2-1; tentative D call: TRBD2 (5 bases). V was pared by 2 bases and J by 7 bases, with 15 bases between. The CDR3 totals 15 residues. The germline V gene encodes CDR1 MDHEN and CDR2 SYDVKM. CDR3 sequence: CASSLPSGLSNEQFF. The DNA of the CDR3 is TGTGCCAGCAGTTTACCTTCGGGGTTATCTAATGAGCAGTTCTTC.

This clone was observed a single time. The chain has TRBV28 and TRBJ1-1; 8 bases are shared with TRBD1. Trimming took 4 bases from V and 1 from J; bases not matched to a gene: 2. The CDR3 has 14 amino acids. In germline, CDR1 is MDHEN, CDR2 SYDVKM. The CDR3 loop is CASSSQGGNTEAFF. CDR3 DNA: TGTGCCAGCAGTTCACAGGGGGGGAACACTGAAGCTTTCTTT.

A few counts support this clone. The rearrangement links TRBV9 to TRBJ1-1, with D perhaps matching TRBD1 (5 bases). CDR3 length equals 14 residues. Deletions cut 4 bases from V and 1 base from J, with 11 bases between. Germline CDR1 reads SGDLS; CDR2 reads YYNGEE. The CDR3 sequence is CASSQTQGNTEAFF. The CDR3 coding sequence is TGTGCCAGCAGCCAGACGCAGGGGAACACTGAAGCTTTCTTT.

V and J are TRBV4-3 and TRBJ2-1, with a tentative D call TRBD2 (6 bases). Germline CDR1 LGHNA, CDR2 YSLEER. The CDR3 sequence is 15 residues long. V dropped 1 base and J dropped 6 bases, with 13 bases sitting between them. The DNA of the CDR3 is TGCGCCAGCAGCCAAGGGGGAGGTGTCGGCAATGAGCAGTTCTTC. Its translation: CASSQGGGVGNEQFF.

The CDR3 region is CASRFSGGPYNEQFF. The CDR3, as DNA: TGTGCCAGCAGATTTTCAGGGGGACCCTACAATGAGCAGTTCTTC. The gene calls are TRBV28 and TRBJ2-1, with 7 bases lining up with TRBD1. The ends lost 6 bases at V and 2 bases at J; junction bases unmatched: 7. Germline loops: CDR1 MDHEN, CDR2 SYDVKM. This CDR3 contains 15 residues.

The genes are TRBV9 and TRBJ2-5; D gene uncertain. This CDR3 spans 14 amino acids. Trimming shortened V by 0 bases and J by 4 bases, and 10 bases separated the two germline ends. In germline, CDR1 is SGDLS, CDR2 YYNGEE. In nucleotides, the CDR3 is TGTGCCAGCAGCGTAGCGTCGTCCCCAGAGACCCAGTACTTC. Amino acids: CASSVASSPETQYF.

Written as DNA, the CDR3 is TGTGCCAGCAGTGAAACAGGTTTCTACGTGAACACTGAAGCTTTCTTT. It encodes CASSETGFYVNTEAFF. The gene calls are TRBV27 and TRBJ1-1; the D gene is possibly TRBD1 (5 bases). There are 16 residues in the CDR3. V was cut by 5 bases and J by 0 bases, with 16 bases left in between. Germline values: CDR1 MNHEY, CDR2 SMNVEV (reference sequence).

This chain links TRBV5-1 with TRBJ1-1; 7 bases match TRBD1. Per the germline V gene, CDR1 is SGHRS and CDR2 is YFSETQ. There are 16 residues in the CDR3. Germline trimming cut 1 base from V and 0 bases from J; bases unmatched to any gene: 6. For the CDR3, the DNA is TGCGCCAGCAGCTTGAGTCAGGGGGGTGTGAACACTGAAGCTTTCTTT. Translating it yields CASSLSQGGVNTEAFF.

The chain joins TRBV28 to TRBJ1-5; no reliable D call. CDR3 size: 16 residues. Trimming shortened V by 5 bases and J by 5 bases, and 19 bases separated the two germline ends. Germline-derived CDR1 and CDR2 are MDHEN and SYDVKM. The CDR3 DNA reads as TGTGCCAGCAGTATAACCGACTTGGGTGGTGATCAGCCCCAGCATTTT. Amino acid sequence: CASSITDLGGDQPQHF.

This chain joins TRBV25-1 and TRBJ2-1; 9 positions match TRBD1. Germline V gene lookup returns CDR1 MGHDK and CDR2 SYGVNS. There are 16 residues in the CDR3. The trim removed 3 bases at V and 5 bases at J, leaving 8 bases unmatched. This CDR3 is CASSELGDRANNEQFF. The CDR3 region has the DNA TGTGCCAGCAGTGAGTTAGGGGACAGGGCTAACAATGAGCAGTTCTTC.

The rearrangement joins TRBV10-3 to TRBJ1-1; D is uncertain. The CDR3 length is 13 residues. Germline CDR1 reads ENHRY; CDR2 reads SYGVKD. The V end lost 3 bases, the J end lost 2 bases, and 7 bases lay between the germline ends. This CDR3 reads CAISERVNTEAFF. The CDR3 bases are TGTGCCATCAGTGAACGGGTCAACACTGAAGCTTTCTTT.